This T cell receptor beta chain was identified during a study of cytomegalovirus exposure and HLA in healthy donors. Study summary: Roughly 170 million T cells yielded 117 million unique TCR beta sequences in earlier analysis. Study-wide results and limits: What was likely a sequencing artifact was a cluster of highly shared sequence variants.

Though probably carrying unrecorded immune exposures, donors were nominally healthy at sampling. PCR used 60 Vbeta primers and 13 Jbeta primers. The table came from immunoSEQ multiplex PCR; TCRdb's copy has only in-frame clones and leaves some out. Of some 140,000 clones listed, about 80% are singletons. On this clone: Antigen: not known.

Sequenced material: PBMCs. The clonotype was recovered from a man aged 40-50 years in good health and CMV-seropositive.

The CDR3 loop is CASSYWTSGRGQETQYF. In DNA, the CDR3 is TGTGCCAGCAGCTACTGGACTAGCGGGAGAGGCCAAGAGACCCAGTACTTC. The chain uses TRBV13 and TRBJ2-5; TRBD2 aligns across 13 bases. Germline trimming cut 4 bases from V and 1 base from J; bases unmatched to any gene: 6. CDR1 is PRHDT, CDR2 FYEKMQ, per germline (reference sequence). The CDR3 spans 17 residues.